Sequencing of this T cell receptor (beta chain) was carried out in a study of T cells in Graves' hyperthyroidism and ophthalmopathy (dated by TCRdb to the late 2010s). For the wider study: Peripheral blood samples were taken at the time of initial diagnosis, prior to any treatment. Whether ophthalmopathy could be predicted prospectively was tested in an independent validation cohort made up of roughly 19 hyperthyroidism patients plus 17 patients who later progressed to ophthalmopathy. To identify TCR V-J signatures that set the groups apart, the researchers used a discovery cohort of roughly 100 patients, made up of around 42 with Graves' ophthalmopathy and some 60 with stable Graves' hyperthyroidism. Thyroid tissue and blood T-cell repertoires from six Graves' hyperthyroidism patients were also compared in the study. The approximately 97 discovery patients were randomly divided into training and test sets at a 7:3 ratio. The paper reports TCR Vbeta CDR3 sequencing of 140 or so peripheral blood samples: under 45 ophthalmopathy, under 80 hyperthyroidism and roughly 17 progressor patients. After blood sampling, hyperthyroidism patients were treated with methimazole at a starting dose of 30 mg daily, and ophthalmopathy patients were treated with high-dose intravenous methylprednisolone.

Study-level results and caveats: Sample size was not statistically predetermined, and blinding of investigators to group allocation was not performed. Most expanded thyroid clonotypes (frequency above 0.001) were also detected in blood, a finding suggesting that blood repertoires may reflect thyroid immune responses. Ophthalmopathy was separated from stable hyperthyroidism by a 13 V-J signature model, with 87.88% sensitivity and 81% to 83% specificity obtained in cross-validation and 80%/75% obtained in testing. During validation, the model predicted progression to ophthalmopathy a median of roughly six months ahead of onset, with more than 60% sensitivity and roughly 72% specificity.

This clonotype was seen repeatedly, ten times or more. Its antigen remains undetermined. No per-base quality is available; no much larger clone lies one base away. V loses 10 bases, J loses 0 bases, and the germline ends lie 8 bases apart. The CDR3 contains 12 residues, cysteine and phenylalanine counted. Only CDR3 DNA remains: 36 bases, in frame from the first base. From the germline V gene (reference sequence), CDR1 is MNHEY and CDR2 is SMNVEV. The TCR beta CDR3 regions were amplified from RNA transcripts. The TCR CDR3 was subjected to a first round of RT-PCR using the HTBI primer set and the Qiagen OneStep RT-PCR kit. A second multiplex PCR round built the libraries, followed by size selection and purification. Paired-end sequencing of the libraries was performed with 100 bp reads on an Illumina HiSeq2000. The authors' analysis ran thus. SOAPnuke was used to process the raw data, removing reads that contained adapters or uncalled bases, had a mean Phred below 15, or lacked an exact match to the constant primer or identifier. COPE v1.2.5 was used to merge the high-quality paired reads, and each unique nucleotide sequence was defined as a clonotype. MiTCR v1.1 was used to align the clonotypes against IMGT TRBV, TRBD and TRBJ reference segments. Only V-J combinations with frequency above 0.0001, covering 99.2% of repertoires, were analysed. A TCS score was defined as the ratio between F50 (clonal expansion) and ExV (chaos), using BLOSUM62-based TCRdist between CDR3 peptides within each V-J. Welch's t-statistics and random forest reduced 450 to 600 V-J features to fewer than 15, which were used in a naive Bayes classifier (R e1071). TCRdb reworked the public reads: Q25 trimming with fastp, MiXCR clone assembly, productive beta chains retained. Under each unique CDR3 protein, matching rows form one entry showing the most common genes and DNA. For this entry, the V and J calls and clone size follow TCRdb and not the study's own pipeline. The sample table records roughly 500,000 distinct CDR3 sequences; approximately 13% of these occur just once. The top ten hold less than 6% of the sample.

The hyperthyroidism patients were between 18 and 65 years old and newly diagnosed, with a disease duration of less than 2 months. The study excluded patients with uncontrolled infections, other autoimmune diseases, pregnancy or lactation. Diagnoses relied on clinical symptoms, serum thyroxine and TRAb, thyroid ultrasound and orbital computed tomography. Blood from progressor patients was drawn when they were first diagnosed with hyperthyroidism, before any ophthalmopathy symptoms appeared. PBMCs were isolated from 7.5 to 10 ml of fresh peripheral blood by Ficoll-Paque density gradient centrifugation. Progressor patients were defined as those initially diagnosed with Graves' hyperthyroidism in whom ophthalmopathy developed during follow-up. Total RNA was extracted with Trizol reagent, and quality was checked on an Agilent 2100 Bioanalyzer.

The clonotype comes from a woman between 25 and 40 years old with Graves' hyperthyroidism that later progressed to Graves' ophthalmopathy. The chain was built from TRBV27 and TRBJ2-3, with the identity of the D gene unclear. The sample taken for sequencing was blood. The CDR3: CATSPSTDTQYF. Here is the DNA: TGTGCCACCTCCCCCAGCACAGATACGCAGTATTTT.